These 15 T cell receptor beta chains share one sample of origin, sequenced in a study of T cells in Graves' hyperthyroidism and ophthalmopathy. Researchers took RNA transcripts and amplified the TCR beta CDR3 regions from them. TCR CDR3 underwent first-round RT-PCR with the HTBI primer set. TCRdb fed the multiplex PCR reads into MiXCR, producing one record per CDR3 protein. This table holds hundreds of thousands of distinct CDR3 sequences, approximately 14% found once. Sequenced input: blood. These receptor sequences come from a woman aged 18-29 years with Graves' hyperthyroidism that later progressed to Graves' ophthalmopathy.

This rearrangement joins TRBV29-1 to TRBJ2-1; the D call may be TRBD1 or TRBD2 (5 bases each). Deletions cut 2 bases from V and 2 bases from J, with 7 bases between. The CDR3 contains 13 residues. Per germline, CDR1 SQVTM and CDR2 ANQGSEA. The DNA of the CDR3 is TGCAGCGTTGAACGGGGCCCCTACAATGAGCAGTTCTTC. It codes for CSVERGPYNEQFF.

This clonotype was found many times. The chain carries TRBV6-1 and TRBJ1-2; no reliable D call. From germline, CDR1 is MNHNS and CDR2 SASEGT. The CDR3 sequence is 14 residues long. V gave up 5 bases and J gave up 3 bases, with 13 bases separating them. This chain's CDR3 is CASSYNQGYYGYTF. Here the CDR3 DNA reads TGTGCCAGCAGTTACAACCAAGGTTACTATGGCTACACCTTC.

The V gene is TRBV29-1, the J gene TRBJ2-7, with TRBD1 matching 9 bases. The V gene's germline CDR1 is SQVTM and CDR2 ANQGSEA. This CDR3 has 13 residues. With V trimmed by 4 bases and J by 4 bases, 5 bases remained unmatched. CDR3 sequence: CSVGVDRGYEQYF. CDR3 nucleotide sequence: TGCAGCGTTGGTGTGGACAGGGGTTACGAGCAGTACTTC.

The chain uses TRBV3-1 and TRBJ1-4; TRBD1 matches 9 bases. The CDR3 length is 13 residues. Germline CDR1 reads LGHDT; CDR2 reads YNNKEL (reference sequence). Unmatched junction bases numbered 0, after V lost 8 bases and J lost 2 bases. This CDR3 reads CASGQGTNEKLFF. DNA of the CDR3: TGTGCCAGCGGACAGGGGACTAATGAAAAACTGTTTTTT.

This clonotype was counted ten times or more. The genes are TRBV11-2 and TRBJ2-5, with D maybe TRBD2 (6 bases). CDR1 and CDR2 from the germline V gene are SGHAT and FQNNGV. This CDR3 spans 12 amino acids. With 2 bases removed from V and 10 bases from J, the gap between germline ends came to 11 bases. This chain's CDR3 is CASSLMGGGQYF. CDR3 in DNA: TGTGCCAGCAGCTTAATGGGGGGAGGCCAGTACTTC.

This clonotype showed up many times. DNA for the CDR3: TGTGCCAGCAGCCAGACAGGGGCGGTCATTCAGTACTTC. It translates to CASSQTGAVIQYF. This chain links TRBV2 with TRBJ2-4; TRBD1 matches at 8 bases. Germline lookup yields CDR1 SNHLY and CDR2 FYNNEI. The CDR3 is 13 residues long. V gave up 6 bases and J gave up 9 bases; unmatched junction bases: 7.

The chain combines TRBV29-1 with TRBJ2-1; 10 nucleotides line up with TRBD1. Germline V lookup: CDR1 SQVTM, CDR2 ANQGSEA. With V trimmed by 7 bases and J by 6 bases, 3 bases remained unmatched. The CDR3 runs to 12 residues. The CDR3 is CSAGQGVNEQFF. The CDR3 nucleotides are TGCAGCGCCGGACAGGGGGTCAATGAGCAGTTCTTC.

This chain uses TRBV7-6 with TRBJ2-1; 7 bases agree with TRBD1. V shed 6 bases and J 6 bases; nucleotides not matched to a gene: 8. CDR3 length: 14 residues. CDR1 and CDR2 from the germline V gene are SGHVS and FNYEAQ. CDR3 region: CASRTGDGFNEQFF. DNA of the CDR3: TGTGCCAGCAGAACAGGGGACGGTTTCAATGAGCAGTTCTTC.

There are many counts of this clonotype. The DNA for the CDR3 is TGCGCCAGCAGCTCCCGCGGCGCTGGGGCCAACGTCCTGACTTTC. The encoded protein is CASSSRGAGANVLTF. V and J are TRBV5-1 and TRBJ2-6; D remains ambiguous. The CDR3 is 15 residues long. CDR1 is SGHRS, CDR2 YFSETQ, per germline. V lost 3 bases and J lost 2, with 9 bases in between.

This clonotype has just a few counts. The chain is built from TRBV18 and TRBJ1-1; D unclear. The CDR3 is made up of 13 amino acids. Trimming took 2 bases from V and 6 from J, leaving 10 bases between them. CDR1 and CDR2 (germline): KGHSH, LQKENI. The CDR3 nucleotides are TGTGCCAGCTCACCAGTGGACGGCGCTGAAGCTTTCTTT. Its protein is CASSPVDGAEAFF.

This clonotype was recorded many times. V usage is TRBV2 and J usage is TRBJ2-3, with D hard to call. CDR1 is SNHLY and CDR2 is FYNNEI in the germline V gene. Between the trimmed V and J ends, which lost 2 bases and 0 bases, there was a span of 6 bases. There are 14 residues in the CDR3. CDR3 region: CASSESVSTDTQYF. CDR3 nucleotides: TGTGCCAGCAGTGAATCTGTTAGCACAGATACGCAGTATTTT.

The chain combines TRBV4-1 with TRBJ2-7, with a weak D call TRBD2 (7 bases). Trimming took 1 base from V and 7 from J, leaving 20 bases between them. CDR1 and CDR2 from the germline V gene are MGHRA and YSYEKL. The CDR3 totals 16 residues. CDR3 sequence reads: CASSQAGGLDGREQYF. The CDR3 DNA is TGCGCCAGCAGCCAAGCGGGGGGCCTAGATGGTAGGGAGCAGTACTTC.

Regarding this clonotype: This may be a read error: a much more frequent sequence differs by one nucleotide. The J gene is TRBJ2-1, the V gene TRBV5-1, with 7 bases matching TRBD2. The CDR3 is 15 residues long. Germline values: CDR1 SGHRS, CDR2 YFSETQ. The CDR3 region has the DNA TGCGCCAGCAGCTTGGGGGGTGGGAGGGCCAATGGGCAGTTCTTC. Its protein product is CASSLGGGRANGQFF.

This clonotype was recorded at least ten times. At one boundary the junction diverges from the germline segment, which might be a read error. The chain has TRBV11-2 and TRBJ2-7; 11 bases match TRBD2. The CDR3 runs to 17 residues. CDR1 and CDR2 from the germline V gene are SGHAT and FQNNGV. The CDR3 region has the DNA TGTGCCAGCAGCGTAGAAGGAACTAGCGGGAGAGTATACGAGCAGTACTTC. Its translation: CASSVEGTSGRVYEQYF.

Many counts were recorded for this clonotype. DNA for the CDR3: TGCAGTGCTAGTGTACAGGGGCGTCGTAGGGGCACTGAAGCTTTCTTT. Encoded protein: CSASVQGRRRGTEAFF. The V call is TRBV20-1, the J call TRBJ1-1; the match to TRBD1 covers 7 bases. The trim removed 3 bases at V and 4 bases at J, leaving 14 bases unmatched. In germline, CDR1 is DFQATT, CDR2 SNEGSKA (reference sequence). This CDR3 is 16 amino acids long.